This T cell receptor (beta chain) comes out of a study of response to subunit inactivated influenza vaccine. Study-wide results and caveats: Each seasonal influenza vaccination, the authors suggested, recruits few new T cells.

About this clonotype: Antigen specificity is unknown.

From the RT-PCR reads, TCRdb called clonotypes with MiXCR, one entry per CDR3 protein. Of some 520,000 distinct CDR3 sequences detected, approximately 15% appear once; the ten largest clones hold about 3%. The V end was cut by 1 base, the J end by 3 bases, with 13 bases between. The CDR3 has 16 amino acids. Germline loops: CDR1 LGHNA, CDR2 YSLEER. Sample: CD4+ T cells sorted from PBMCs, taken 23 months after vaccination. The gene calls are TRBV4-3 and TRBJ2-1, with no clear D. The sequence was collected from a man between 50 and 69 years old who received an inactivated influenza vaccine. The CDR3, as DNA: TGCGCCAGCAGCCAAGGTCAGAGCAGAGTCTACAATGAGCAGTTCTTC. This gives the protein CASSQGQSRVYNEQFF.